This T cell receptor beta chain is from a study of blood T cell repertoires in COVID-19. Profiling relied on immunoSEQ multiplex PCR, and the TCRdb table lists in-frame clones only, not all of them. The data show 350,000 to 500,000 clones, 80% to 90% seen once. Germline V gene lookup returns CDR1 MGHDK and CDR2 SYGVNS. Trimming shortened V by 1 base and J by 4 bases, and 5 bases separated the two germline ends. The CDR3 sequence is 13 residues long. The source is a young man with COVID-19, enrolled during active disease. This chain connects TRBV25-1 to TRBJ1-3; D gene ambiguous. Input material: peripheral blood. The CDR3 nucleotides are TGTGCCAGCAGTGAATTCTCGGGAAACACCATATATTTT. Translating it yields CASSEFSGNTIYF.